This section outlines one T cell receptor (beta chain) sequence together with its context. This clone was counted a single time. Its antigen target is currently unknown. Per-nucleotide qualities are absent, and no much larger clonotype sits a single base away. The CDR3 regions of human TCRbeta chains were subjected to immunosequencing. The authors' analysis ran thus. TCRs in the repertoires were compared against a reference library of SARS-CoV-2-specific TCRs that had been generated with the MIRA antigen-specificity platform. Breadth meant the fraction of unique TCRs that were SARS-CoV-2-associated, whereas depth meant the fraction of total T cells that were SARS-CoV-2-associated. Each spike-specific TCR was assigned to its reactive spike region and to a CD4 or CD8 class using the MIRA data. Log10-transformed breadth and depth values were compared by one-way ANOVA with Sidak's multiple comparisons tests. In its TCRdb copy, this immuneACCESS table keeps in-frame sequences only and misses some clones. Where compared with another copy, unresolved V genes explain less than half of these, and the others have no known cause. The V and J calls and the clone size are those of that table, but D and trimming were determined from the DNA. In this sample the table shows about 40,000 clones, 88% of which occur a single time. The ten largest clones represent under 30% of the sample.

Including cysteine and phenylalanine, the CDR3 has 11 amino acids. CDR3 DNA only is kept here, 33 bases in frame from base 1. V drops 1 base and J drops 8 bases, leaving 3 bases in between. The germline V gene specifies MDHEN as CDR1 and SYDVKM as CDR2. These data belong to a study of T cell responses to AZD1222 COVID-19 vaccine listed by TCRdb under 2021. Regarding the research as a whole: TCR sequencing covered fewer than 250 trial participants: some 210 given two doses of AZD1222 and about 26 given two doses of MenACWY control vaccine. Trial participants were enrolled into age subgroups of 18-55, 56-69 and 70-plus years, which contained roughly 140, 27 and 60 TCR-sequenced participants, respectively.

On the study overall, not on this receptor specifically: Only five or six AZD1222 recipients were SARS-CoV-2 seropositive at baseline, limiting conclusions about previously exposed vaccinees. Because no day 14 peak-response samples were available, repertoires were characterized only after the peak T cell response. Vaccine-associated CD4 TCRs spanned the whole spike protein, with dominant responses in regions 160-218 and 743-854. The 56-69-year group was small, and its depth increase did not reach significance, likely because of low power. Spike-specific TCR breadth and depth rose significantly after two AZD1222 doses compared with day 0 and with MenACWY recipients. Most participants were white British and females outnumbered males, and the authors suggested that clonal diversity may have been underestimated. Epitopes outside the regions mutated in the B.1.351 and B.1.1.7 variants were reportedly recognized by nearly half of the unique spike-specific TCRs.

The intended sense of this specimen's time point label: about 28 days (+/-7) after the second vaccine dose. Taken with the paper, the label for treatment or condition translates to: meningococcal conjugate vaccine given as trial control. The vaccinee samples were drawn from two UK trials, COV001 and COV002, one of which was a single-blind randomized controlled phase 2/3 trial testing AZD1222 (ChAdOx1 nCoV-19) in healthy adults. For TCRbeta chain sequencing, PBMC samples were collected from trial participants at day 0 and at day 28 after the second dose. The chain couples TRBV28 to TRBJ2-1, with the D gene uncertain. The origin of this receptor is an adult who received the MenACWY meningococcal vaccine as a control. The material was peripheral blood, obtained 28 days after the second dose of the MenACWY control vaccine. The CDR3 corresponds to CASSLSDEQFF. The DNA is TGTGCCAGCAGTTTATCGGATGAGCAGTTCTTC.